This TCR beta chain stems from a study of beta chain features in type 1 diabetes. Broader study findings: VDJ junctions from patients with type 1 diabetes contained fewer insertions and more deletions. The naive, central memory and Treg TCRB repertoires of patients appeared to be more similar to one another than those of healthy donors. No resolution was reached here on whether HLA type influences TCRB rearrangement. People with Type 1 diabetes carried modestly yet significantly shorter TCRB CDR3s in all four CD4+ subsets.

The sequenced template was cDNA made from the entire isolated RNA. Profiling relied on immunoSEQ multiplex PCR, and the TCRdb table lists in-frame clones only, not all of them. The data hold 600,000 to 700,000 clones, with 9.5% to 15% observed a single time. Concerning this clone: Its antigen is currently unknown.

It was via CD45RO/CCR7/CD25/CD127/CD95/CD27 that CD4+ naive, central memory, regulatory and stem cell-like memory cells were sorted. This sequence originates from a man aged 30-40 years with type 1 diabetes. The sequenced material came from naive CD4+ T cells from blood.

CDR3 amino acids: CASSLARQGWVQETQYF. The CDR3 DNA reads TGTGCCAGCAGCTTAGCCCGACAGGGATGGGTCCAAGAGACCCAGTACTTC. This chain uses TRBV11-2 with TRBJ2-5; 7 bases match TRBD1. The J segment lost 1 base and the V segment lost 1 base, leaving 9 bases of the junction unmatched. CDR1 is SGHAT, CDR2 FQNNGV, per germline. The CDR3 length is 17 residues.